Given below is one TCR beta chain in context. Antigen unknown. This entry is derived from a study of graft-versus-host responses after intestinal transplantation. On the study more broadly: Recipients were given multivisceral, liver-intestinal, or isolated intestinal transplants. Following induction with anti-thymocyte globulin, all recipients were given tacrolimus and steroids for approximately 3 years.

Sequencing used immunoSEQ multiplex PCR; TCRdb keeps in-frame clones, though not all of them. The sample lists tens of thousands of clones, roughly 90% occurring once. Study-wide results and limits: Early post-transplant HvG declines showed an association with peak circulating GvH clone levels. Recipient bone marrow held GvH clones, some seen earlier in ileum or blood.

CDR1 GTSNPN and CDR2 SVGIG come from the germline V gene (reference sequence). This CDR3 contains 14 residues. The V and J ends lost 3 bases and 1 base, in that order; junction bases with no gene match: 5. This sequence joins TRBV30 and TRBJ2-5, with 7 bases fitting TRBD1. The sequence was collected from a human donor who received an intestinal transplant. The sequences come from unstimulated CD8+ T cells sorted from spleen or lymph node cells, collected before intestinal transplant. CDR3 sequence: CAWSTGQLQETQYF. CDR3 in DNA: TGTGCCTGGAGCACGGGACAGCTCCAAGAGACCCAGTACTTC.